The 16 T cell receptor beta chains in this list originate from one sample, sequenced in a study of blood T cell repertoires in COVID-19. TCRdb's table, derived via immunoSEQ multiplex PCR, lists solely in-frame clones and lacks some. Altogether about 440,000 clones are present, about 90% being singletons, with the ten largest covering 0.6%. Sequenced: PBMCs or T cells enriched from blood (not recorded which). The receptors were sampled from a young man who had recovered from COVID-19.

The chain joins TRBV5-4 to TRBJ1-5, with D unclear. The CDR3 runs to 15 residues. Germline lookup yields CDR1 SGHNT and CDR2 YYREEE (reference sequence). The ends were cut back, 0 bases at V and 1 base at J, with 8 bases in the middle. Here the CDR3 reads CASSLDPGSNQPQHF. In DNA form, the CDR3 reads TGTGCCAGCAGCTTGGATCCGGGGAGCAATCAGCCCCAGCATTTT.

The CDR3 DNA follows: TGTGCCTGGAGTGTAGTTCGGACAGGGTTGACTGGGTATGGCTACACCTTC. Translated, it gives CAWSVVRTGLTGYGYTF. V is TRBV30 and J is TRBJ1-2; 8 positions agree with TRBD1. The ends lost 0 bases at V and 5 bases at J; junction bases unmatched: 14. The CDR3 consists of 17 residues. The germline CDR1 and CDR2 sequences are GTSNPN and SVGIG (reference sequence).

There are a few counts of this clone. The chain recombines TRBV7-3 with TRBJ2-5; D possibly corresponds to TRBD2 (7 bases). Deletions cut 5 bases from V and 4 bases from J, with 20 bases between. Germline-derived CDR1 and CDR2 are SGHTA and FQGTGA. The CDR3 totals 16 residues. The CDR3 DNA follows: TGTGCCAGCAGCCCCCTGGGGGGGGCTAGTATAGAGACCCAGTACTTC. Its protein product is CASSPLGGASIETQYF. The full variable domain, completed using reference TRBV7-3 and TRBJ2-5, is GAGVSQTPSNKVTEKGKYVELRCDPISGHTALYWYRQSLGQGPEFLIYFQGTGAADDSGLPNDRFFAVRPEGSVSTLKIQRTERGDSAVYLCASSPLGGASIETQYFGPGTRLLVL.

The chain links TRBV7-9 to TRBJ1-6; tentatively, D is TRBD1 (6 bases). V was clipped by 5 bases and J by 7 bases, with 18 bases between them. The CDR3 length is 16 residues. The germline gives CDR1 SEHNR, CDR2 FQNEAQ (reference sequence). In DNA, the CDR3 is TGTGCCAGCAGCCTCGGCGAGGGGGTTCACAATTCACCCCTCCACTTT. This encodes CASSLGEGVHNSPLHF.

The rearrangement uses TRBV7-9 and TRBJ2-1; TRBD1 is a possible D gene (5 bases). V was clipped by 6 bases and J by 10 bases, with 16 bases between them. From germline, CDR1 is SEHNR and CDR2 FQNEAQ (reference sequence). CDR3 length equals 13 residues. As DNA, the CDR3 is TGTGCCAGCAGTAGGGGTAGCTACGCCGAGCAGTTCTTC. It is translated as CASSRGSYAEQFF.

The gene calls are TRBV28 and TRBJ1-2; D call uncertain. In germline, CDR1 is MDHEN, CDR2 SYDVKM. Trimming removed 6 bases from V and 0 bases from J, with 11 bases in between. This CDR3 region has 14 residues. The CDR3 is CASSYDTSNYGYTF. The CDR3 bases are TGTGCCAGCAGCTACGACACATCTAACTATGGCTACACCTTC.

This chain uses TRBV3-1 (or the pseudogene TRBV3-2) with TRBJ2-2; 10 bases map to TRBD1. CDR1 and CDR2 (germline): LGHDT, YNNKEL (reference sequence). With 4 bases clipped from V and 6 bases from J, the junction kept 5 bases outside the gene matches. CDR3 length: 15 amino acids. The CDR3 sequence: CASSPDRGGPGELFF. The CDR3 DNA is TGTGCCAGCAGCCCGGACAGGGGGGGACCCGGGGAGCTGTTTTTT.

The chain carries TRBV24-1 and TRBJ1-2; 7 bases agree with TRBD1. Per germline, CDR1 KGHDR and CDR2 SFDVKD. The trim removed 4 bases at V and 1 base at J, leaving 8 bases unmatched. The CDR3 runs 16 residues. CDR3 sequence: CATSDRDSTFNYGYTF. The DNA of the CDR3 is TGTGCCACCAGTGACCGGGACAGCACTTTTAACTATGGCTACACCTTC.

This chain connects TRBV29-1 to TRBJ1-2; a weak D match, TRBD1 (5 bases). Trimming removed 0 bases from V and 1 base from J, with 9 bases in between. Germline CDR1 SQVTM, CDR2 ANQGSEA. The CDR3 extends over 14 amino acids. The CDR3 region has the DNA TGCAGCGTTGAAGAACAGGAGAATAACTATGGCTACACCTTC. Translating it yields CSVEEQENNYGYTF.

V usage is TRBV28 and J usage is TRBJ1-2, with D perhaps matching TRBD1 (5 bases). This CDR3 is built from 14 residues. V lost 7 bases, J lost 4 bases, and 16 bases lay in between. In germline, CDR1 is MDHEN, CDR2 SYDVKM. CDR3 loop: CASKRTKRFYGYTF. In DNA, the CDR3 is TGTGCCAGCAAAAGGACAAAGAGATTCTATGGCTACACCTTC.

V is TRBV5-5 and J is TRBJ1-2; tentatively, D is TRBD1 (6 bases). The CDR3 consists of 13 residues. The V end was cut by 9 bases, the J end by 4 bases, with 16 bases between. Looked up from germline, CDR1 is SGHKS and CDR2 is YYEKEE (reference sequence). The CDR3 nucleotides are TGTGCCACCGGGGGGGCGGTAGTCTATGGCTACACCTTC. As protein: CATGGAVVYGYTF.

This rearrangement joins TRBV27 to TRBJ1-1, with TRBD1 as a possible D gene (6 bases). Trimming pared 5 bases from V and 3 bases from J, leaving 16 bases between. The CDR3 contains 15 residues. In germline, CDR1 is MNHEY, CDR2 SMNVEV (reference sequence). The DNA of the CDR3 is TGTGCCAGCAGTCTTCTTGGGGGCCGGTACACTGAAGCTTTCTTT. It is translated as CASSLLGGRYTEAFF.

V usage is TRBV30 and J usage is TRBJ1-5; 9 nucleotides align to TRBD1. Germline values: CDR1 GTSNPN, CDR2 SVGIG (reference sequence). The CDR3 totals 17 residues. V lost 2 bases and J lost 0; bases outside the gene matches: 8. The DNA of the CDR3 is TGTGCCTGGAGTTTCGGCAGGACAGGGGTTAGCAATCAGCCCCAGCATTTT. It translates to CAWSFGRTGVSNQPQHF.

The chain has TRBV7-9 and TRBJ2-7, with 7 bases identical to TRBD2. CDR3 length equals 15 residues. J lost 2 bases, V lost 0 bases, and 4 bases had no gene match. CDR1 is SEHNR and CDR2 is FQNEAQ in the germline V gene (reference sequence). CDR3 loop: CASSLASGHTYEQYF. The CDR3, as DNA: TGTGCCAGCAGCTTAGCTAGCGGGCATACCTACGAGCAGTACTTC.

This chain uses TRBV10-1 with TRBJ1-2, with 9 nucleotides matching TRBD1. Trimming removed 5 bases from V and 14 bases from J; junction bases left unmatched: 39. Germline CDR1 WNHNN, CDR2 SYGVQD (reference sequence). This CDR3 contains 22 residues. CDR3 in amino acids: CASSNTGVQSCNIVGTGLDETF. The CDR3 DNA follows: TGCGCCAGCAGTAACACGGGTGTACAAAGCTGTAACATTGTGGGGACAGGGCTAGATGAGACCTTC.

This chain uses TRBV7-9 with TRBJ1-1, with unresolved D. Germline V lookup: CDR1 SEHNR, CDR2 FQNEAQ (reference sequence). The CDR3 runs 14 residues. V shed 1 base and J shed 6 bases, with 12 bases lying between them. The CDR3 loop is CASSLEAGSSEAFF. The CDR3, as DNA: TGTGCCAGCAGCTTAGAGGCAGGATCCTCTGAAGCTTTCTTT. The full variable domain, its missing parts supplied by reference TRBV7-9 and TRBJ1-1, is DTGVSQNPRHKITKRGQNVTFRCDPISEHNRLYWYRQTLGQGPEFLTYFQNEAQLEKSRLLSDRFSAERPKGSFSTLEIQRTEQGDSAMYLCASSLEAGSSEAFFGQGTRLTVV.